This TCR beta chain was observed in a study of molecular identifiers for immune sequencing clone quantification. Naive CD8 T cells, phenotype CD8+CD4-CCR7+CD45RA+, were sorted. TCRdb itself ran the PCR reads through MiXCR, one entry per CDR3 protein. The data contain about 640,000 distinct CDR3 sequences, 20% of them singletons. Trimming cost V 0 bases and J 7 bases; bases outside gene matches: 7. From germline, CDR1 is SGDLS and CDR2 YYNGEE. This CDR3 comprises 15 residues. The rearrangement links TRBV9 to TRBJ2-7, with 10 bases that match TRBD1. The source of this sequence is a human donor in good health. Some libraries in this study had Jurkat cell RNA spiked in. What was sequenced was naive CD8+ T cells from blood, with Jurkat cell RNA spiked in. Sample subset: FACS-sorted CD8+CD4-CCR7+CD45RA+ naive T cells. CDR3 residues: CASSVVGQGVEEQYF. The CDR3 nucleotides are TGTGCCAGCAGCGTAGTAGGACAGGGGGTGGAGGAGCAGTACTTC.